This T cell receptor (beta chain) was retrieved from a study of blood T cell repertoires in COVID-19. Sequencing was performed with immunoSEQ multiplex PCR; in TCRdb, only in-frame clones are kept and a portion is missing. This table has 250,000 to 300,000 clones, approximately 86% appearing once. Material: PBMCs or T cells enriched from blood (not recorded which). The TCR originated in a woman in her twenties or thirties who had recovered from COVID-19.

The CDR3 nucleotides read TGTGCCTGGGCCAGGGAAGGCGACTATGGCTACACCTTC. It yields the protein CAWAREGDYGYTF. This sequence joins TRBV30 and TRBJ1-2; maybe TRBD1 (5 bases). Germline assignment: CDR1 GTSNPN and CDR2 SVGIG (reference sequence). Trimming removed 5 bases from V and 3 bases from J, with 13 bases in between. This CDR3 region has 13 residues.